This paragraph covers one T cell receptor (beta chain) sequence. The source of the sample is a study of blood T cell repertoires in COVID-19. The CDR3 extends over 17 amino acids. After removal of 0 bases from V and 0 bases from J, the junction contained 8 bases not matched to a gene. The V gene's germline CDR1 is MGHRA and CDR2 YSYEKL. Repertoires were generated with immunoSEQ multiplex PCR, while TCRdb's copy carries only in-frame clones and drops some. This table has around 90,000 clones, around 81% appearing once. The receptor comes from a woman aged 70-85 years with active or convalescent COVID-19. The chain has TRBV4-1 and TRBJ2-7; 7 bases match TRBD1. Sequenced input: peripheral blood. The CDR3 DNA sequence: TGCGCCAGCAGCCAAGATACGCGTCAGGGGGACTCCTACGAGCAGTACTTC. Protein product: CASSQDTRQGDSYEQYF.